The 10 T cell receptor beta chains below all came from one sample that was sequenced in a study of CD8 T cells in ankylosing spondylitis. TCRdb analysed the 5' RACE reads with MiXCR anew, one entry per CDR3 protein. The sample lists some 200,000 distinct CDR3 sequences; around 13% were seen once. The sample consisted of blood, either unsorted or a sorted T cell fraction (not recorded which). The receptors stem from a male donor with ankylosing spondylitis or in good health (not recorded which).

The chain has TRBV29-1 and TRBJ2-4, with a possible D match to TRBD2 (6 bases). The CDR3 consists of 13 residues. Germline values: CDR1 SQVTM, CDR2 ANQGSEA. V was trimmed by 6 bases and J by 3 bases, leaving 12 bases between them. The CDR3 region is CSVKVGGKNIQYF. The CDR3 DNA reads as TGCAGCGTGAAAGTGGGGGGCAAAAACATTCAGTACTTC.

This clonotype was detected only a few times. The chain links TRBV12-5 to TRBJ2-1; no definite D call. CDR1 is LGHNT and CDR2 is FRNRAP in the germline V gene. This CDR3 has 15 residues. Between the trimmed V and J ends, which lost 1 base and 2 bases, there was a span of 9 bases. The CDR3 loop is CASGLGRYAYNEQFF. DNA of the CDR3: TGTGCTAGTGGTTTGGGCCGGTACGCCTACAATGAGCAGTTCTTC.

J is TRBJ2-5 and V is TRBV3-1; D is ambiguous. CDR3 size: 14 residues. V lost 4 bases to trimming and J lost 1 base, with 10 bases between them. Germline lookup yields CDR1 LGHDT and CDR2 YNNKEL (reference sequence). The CDR3 reads CASSPWTSQETQYF. CDR3 nucleotides: TGTGCCAGCAGCCCTTGGACGTCCCAAGAGACCCAGTACTTC.

V gene TRBV12-3 or TRBV12-4 combines with J gene TRBJ1-2, with TRBD1 matching 7 bases. V lost 3 bases to trimming and J lost 8 bases; unmatched junction nucleotides: 9. This CDR3 contains 14 residues. CDR3 bases: TGTGCCAGCAGTTTCTTTCGACAGGGCAGGGGCTACACCTTC. Translation gives CASSFFRQGRGYTF.

This clonotype was picked up many times. The gene calls are TRBV29-1 and TRBJ2-1, with 10 nucleotides matching TRBD2. Looked up from germline, CDR1 is SQVTM and CDR2 is ANQGSEA. Trimming at V came to 5 bases and at J to 0 bases, leaving 1 base not matched to a gene. The CDR3 runs 14 residues. For the CDR3, the DNA is TGCAGCGTTCCTAGCGGGAGCTCCTACAATGAGCAGTTCTTC. Its translation: CSVPSGSSYNEQFF.

This clonotype has a handful of counts. The chain employs TRBV29-1 and TRBJ1-1; D not resolved. This CDR3 has 12 residues. Trimming took 4 bases from V and 1 from J, leaving 7 bases between them. Germline CDR1 and CDR2: SQVTM and ANQGSEA. The CDR3 protein is CSVVGQNTEAFF. In nucleotides, the CDR3 is TGCAGCGTTGTGGGCCAGAACACTGAAGCTTTCTTT.

Only a few counts were recorded for this clonotype. This rearrangement joins TRBV11-2 to TRBJ2-7; a weak D match, TRBD2 (6 bases). The length of the CDR3 is 15 residues. Trimming took off 2 bases at V and 2 bases at J, with 13 bases between the two ends. The germline V gene has CDR1 SGHAT and CDR2 FQNNGV. The CDR3 region has the DNA TGTGCCAGCAGCTTATTTTCGGGGGTTCCCTACGAGCAGTACTTC. Translating it yields CASSLFSGVPYEQYF.

The J gene is TRBJ2-3, the V gene TRBV4-2; 7 bases fit TRBD2. The CDR3 length is 18 residues. The V gene's germline CDR1 is LGHNA and CDR2 YNFKEQ. V lost 6 bases and J lost 2; bases outside the gene matches: 17. Written as DNA, the CDR3 is TGTGCCAGCAGTCACTCCCTCTTGGGGGGGGGAAACACAGATACGCAGTATTTT. Its translation is CASSHSLLGGGNTDTQYF.

V and J are TRBV7-9 and TRBJ1-2, with D possibly being TRBD1 (5 bases). V dropped 2 bases and J dropped 3 bases, with 10 bases sitting between them. Germline loops: CDR1 SEHNR, CDR2 FQNEAQ (reference sequence). This CDR3 spans 14 amino acids. In nucleotides, the CDR3 is TGTGCCAGCAGCTTAACAGGACCCTACTATGGCTACACCTTC. As protein: CASSLTGPYYGYTF.

The chain recombines TRBV4-1 with TRBJ2-1, with 7 bases lining up with TRBD1. This CDR3 comprises 15 residues. After removal of 4 bases from V and 2 bases from J, the junction contained 5 bases not matched to a gene. CDR1 and CDR2 from the germline V gene are MGHRA and YSYEKL. DNA for the CDR3: TGCGCCAGCAGCCTTACAGGGGCCCCCTACAATGAGCAGTTCTTC. The encoded protein is CASSLTGAPYNEQFF.